Following are 20 T cell receptor beta chains from one sample sequenced in a study of cytomegalovirus exposure and HLA in healthy donors. PCR primers comprised 60 Vbeta and 13 Jbeta primers. Here immunoSEQ multiplex PCR was the method, and the copy in TCRdb shows in-frame clones only, minus some. The top ten clones hold about a tenth of a sample with about 160,000 clones, about 77% of them seen once. Material: PBMCs. All receptors come from a man between 18 and 35 years old in good health and CMV-seropositive.

V and J are TRBV2 and TRBJ2-7; D unclear. The ends were cut back, 10 bases at V and 3 bases at J, with 16 bases in the middle. The CDR3 runs 13 residues. Germline lookup yields CDR1 SNHLY and CDR2 FYNNEI. The CDR3 DNA is TGTGCCACCCGGCTTTTACAGAACTACGAGCAGTACTTC. This gives the protein CATRLLQNYEQYF.

To note about this clone: The junction departs from germline at one end; a sequencing error may be responsible. V gene TRBV6-1 combines with J gene TRBJ1-2; 7 bases align to TRBD1. The CDR3 covers 16 residues. Germline assignment: CDR1 MNHNS and CDR2 SASEGT. The CDR3 reads CASSATQGGYSGGYTF. The CDR3 DNA reads TGTGCTAGCAGTGCAACCCAGGGGGGTTATTCTGGTGGCTACACCTTC.

V usage is TRBV7-9 and J usage is TRBJ2-5; tentative D call: TRBD2 (6 bases). With 6 bases removed from V and 4 bases from J, the gap between germline ends came to 6 bases. The CDR3 totals 11 residues. Germline V gene sequence: CDR1 SEHNR, CDR2 FQNEAQ (reference sequence). Here the CDR3 DNA reads TGTGCCAGCAGGGGAGGAGAGACCCAGTACTTC. It yields the protein CASRGGETQYF.

In the case of this clone: At the DNA level, this CDR3 is encoded by other sequences in the same sample as well. This rearrangement joins TRBV9 to TRBJ1-3; D gene ambiguous. Trimming removed 0 bases from V and 13 bases from J, with 17 bases in between. Germline CDR1 is SGDLS and CDR2 is YYNGEE. This CDR3 comprises 14 residues. The CDR3 sequence is CASSVGSGDSTIYF. The CDR3 coding sequence is TGTGCCAGCAGCGTAGGATCCGGGGATAGCACTATATATTTT.

The V and J genes are TRBV10-2 and TRBJ2-2, with a weak D call TRBD1 (5 bases). The CDR3 runs 14 residues. The germline V and J ends were trimmed by 7 bases and 5 bases, with 14 bases remaining between them. Per germline, CDR1 WSHSY and CDR2 SAAADI. The CDR3 DNA is TGCGCCAGCATGGGCACAGGATGGACCGGGGAGCTGTTTTTT. It codes for CASMGTGWTGELFF.

The rearrangement uses TRBV9 and TRBJ1-1; a weak D match, TRBD1 (5 bases). The CDR3 runs 15 residues. In germline, CDR1 is SGDLS, CDR2 YYNGEE. Trimming pared 0 bases from V and 4 bases from J, leaving 13 bases between. DNA for the CDR3: TGTGCCAGCAGCGTAGAACCGGGACTGGGCACTGAAGCTTTCTTT. It translates to CASSVEPGLGTEAFF.

This clone was seen a few times. The chain is built from TRBV19 and TRBJ2-3; 10 positions agree with TRBD1. The CDR3 contains 14 residues. Germline V gene sequence: CDR1 LNHDA, CDR2 SQIVND (reference sequence). J gave up 2 bases and V 6 bases, and 2 bases lay outside the gene matches. The CDR3 loop is CASRTGGVTDTQYF. The CDR3 DNA follows: TGTGCCAGTAGGACAGGGGGCGTCACAGATACGCAGTATTTT. The variable domain in full, with the rest retrieved from reference TRBV19 and TRBJ2-3, is DGGITQSPKYLFRKEGQNVTLSCEQNLNHDAMYWYRQDPGQGLRLIYYSQIVNDFQKGDIAEGYSVSREKKESFPLTVTSAQKNPTAFYLCASRTGGVTDTQYFGPGTRLTVL.

Only a few counts were recorded for this clone. V gene TRBV6-5 combines with J gene TRBJ2-3; weak D call: TRBD2 (5 bases). The V end was cut by 0 bases, the J end by 3 bases, with 7 bases between. Germline V gives CDR1 MNHEY, CDR2 SVGAGI. The CDR3 spans 14 residues. CDR3 nucleotides: TGTGCCAGCAGTTACTCGAGCGGAACAGATACGCAGTATTTT. Translation: CASSYSSGTDTQYF.

This clone was counted only a few times. The V and J genes are TRBV7-9 and TRBJ2-7; D uncertain. The germline V gene has CDR1 SEHNR and CDR2 FQNEAQ (reference sequence). Trimming stripped 0 bases from V and 0 bases from J, with 6 bases between. This CDR3 is 14 amino acids long. The CDR3, as DNA: TGTGCCAGCAGCTTAGCGCTGAGCTCCTACGAGCAGTACTTC. This gives the protein CASSLALSSYEQYF.

The V and J genes are TRBV27 and TRBJ2-5, with TRBD1 matching over 11 bases. The end of the DNA fits TRBJ2-7 better, so the J call may be wrong. Germline V gene sequence: CDR1 MNHEY, CDR2 SMNVEV (reference sequence). The CDR3 has 16 amino acids. CDR3 sequence reads: CASSWGQGGGTYEQYF. The CDR3 DNA is TGTGCCAGCAGTTGGGGACAGGGGGGGGGAACCTACGAGCAGTACTTC.

The CDR3 nucleotides read TGCGCCAGCAGCTTGGGTCGAGAACAAGAGACCCAGTACTTC. Protein: CASSLGREQETQYF. The chain combines TRBV5-1 with TRBJ2-5; D is undetermined. The V and J ends lost 0 bases and 2 bases respectively, with 8 bases between them. This CDR3 has 14 residues. In germline, CDR1 is SGHRS, CDR2 YFSETQ.

The chain links TRBV7-9 to TRBJ2-1, with 7 bases fitting TRBD2. J gave up 8 bases and V 6 bases, and 13 bases lay outside the gene matches. The germline gives CDR1 SEHNR, CDR2 FQNEAQ (reference sequence). CDR3 length equals 15 residues. For the CDR3, the DNA is TGTGCCAGCAGTGGATCGGGGCGGGAGCGGTATGAGCAGTTCTTC. Its translation: CASSGSGRERYEQFF. Complete variable domain (other parts from reference TRBV7-9 and TRBJ2-1): DTGVSQNPRHKITKRGQNVTFRCDPISEHNRLYWYRQTLGQGPEFLTYFQNEAQLEKSRLLSDRFSAERPKGSFSTLEIQRTEQGDSAMYLCASSGSGRERYEQFFGPGTRLTVL.

The rearrangement uses TRBV4-2 and TRBJ2-5; D possibly corresponds to TRBD2 (6 bases). Judging by the DNA end, TRBJ2-7 fits better; the J call may be wrong. CDR1 is LGHNA, CDR2 YNFKEQ, per germline. This CDR3 has 18 amino acids. This CDR3 is CASSQGGFGTGDSYEQYF. The CDR3, as DNA: TGTGCCAGCAGCCAAGGAGGATTCGGGACTGGGGACTCCTACGAGCAGTACTTC.

The chain uses TRBV7-8 and TRBJ1-5; D not certain. The V gene's germline CDR1 is SGHVS and CDR2 FQNEAQ. V was pared by 1 base and J by 7 bases, with 8 bases between. This CDR3 region has 13 residues. DNA for the CDR3: TGTGCCAGCAGCTTAGGTTCGGTCCAGCCCCAGCATTTT. Translating it yields CASSLGSVQPQHF.

The V gene is TRBV10-2, the J gene TRBJ1-4; D not certain. The germline gives CDR1 WSHSY, CDR2 SAAADI. The ends were cut back, 6 bases at V and 0 bases at J, with 8 bases in the middle. This CDR3 has 14 amino acids. CDR3 nucleotide sequence: TGCGCCAGCAGGCGGGTCGCAACTAATGAAAAACTGTTTTTT. Encoded protein: CASRRVATNEKLFF.

The chain carries TRBV4-2 and TRBJ2-3; 7 positions match TRBD2. The CDR3 has 15 amino acids. Germline V lookup: CDR1 LGHNA, CDR2 YNFKEQ. With 2 bases clipped from V and 4 bases from J, the junction kept 6 bases outside the gene matches. The CDR3 sequence: CASSQRGGGSDTQYF. Here the CDR3 DNA reads TGTGCCAGCAGCCAACGTGGGGGGGGTTCAGATACGCAGTATTTT.

V and J are TRBV4-2 and TRBJ1-5; 10 nucleotides align to TRBD1. The V and J ends lost 4 bases and 2 bases, in that order; junction bases with no gene match: 5. This CDR3 region has 16 residues. Germline CDR1 LGHNA, CDR2 YNFKEQ. In nucleotides, the CDR3 is TGTGCCAGCAGCCCCTTGACAGGGGGCGGCAATCAGCCCCAGCATTTT. Its translation: CASSPLTGGGNQPQHF.

V is TRBV7-2 and J is TRBJ1-1, with D tentatively TRBD1 (5 bases). Trimming stripped 5 bases from V and 11 bases from J, with 21 bases between. Germline V gives CDR1 SGHTA, CDR2 FQGNSA. This CDR3 spans 14 amino acids. The CDR3 nucleotides are TGTGCCAGCAGCCCTGTCGGGACCGGGGGTGAGGCTTTCTTT. Translated: CASSPVGTGGEAFF.

This clone was counted a few times. This rearrangement joins TRBV7-9 to TRBJ1-1, with D possibly matching TRBD1 (5 bases). Trimming stripped 4 bases from V and 7 bases from J, with 10 bases between. The CDR3 is 12 residues long. Per the germline V gene, CDR1 is SEHNR and CDR2 is FQNEAQ (reference sequence). CDR3 sequence (DNA): TGTGCCAGCAGCTCCGCGGGGGGTGAAGCTTTCTTT. It translates to CASSSAGGEAFF.

In its sample, this clone was seen a few times. This sequence joins TRBV5-8 and TRBJ2-1, with D perhaps TRBD2 (6 bases). V lost 3 bases, J lost 4 bases, and 14 bases lay in between. Per germline, CDR1 SGHTS and CDR2 YDEGEE. This CDR3 is built from 15 residues. For the CDR3, the DNA is TGTGCCAGCAGCTCGCCTAGTGGGGGGTACAATGAGCAGTTCTTC. Amino acid sequence: CASSSPSGGYNEQFF.